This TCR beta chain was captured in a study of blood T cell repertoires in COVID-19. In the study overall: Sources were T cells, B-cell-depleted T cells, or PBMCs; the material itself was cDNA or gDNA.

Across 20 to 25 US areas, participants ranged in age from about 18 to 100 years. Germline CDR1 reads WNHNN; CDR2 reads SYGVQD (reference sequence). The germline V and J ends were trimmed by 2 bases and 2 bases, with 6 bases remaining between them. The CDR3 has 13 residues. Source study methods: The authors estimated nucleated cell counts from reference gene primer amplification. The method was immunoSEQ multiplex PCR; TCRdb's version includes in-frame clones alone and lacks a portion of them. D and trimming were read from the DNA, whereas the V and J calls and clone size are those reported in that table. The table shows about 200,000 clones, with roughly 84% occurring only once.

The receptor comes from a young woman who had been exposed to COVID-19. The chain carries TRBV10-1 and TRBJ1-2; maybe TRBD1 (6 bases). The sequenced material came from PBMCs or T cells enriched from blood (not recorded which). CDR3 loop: CASSEGQNYGYTF. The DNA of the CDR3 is TGCGCCAGCAGTGAGGGACAGAACTATGGCTACACCTTC.